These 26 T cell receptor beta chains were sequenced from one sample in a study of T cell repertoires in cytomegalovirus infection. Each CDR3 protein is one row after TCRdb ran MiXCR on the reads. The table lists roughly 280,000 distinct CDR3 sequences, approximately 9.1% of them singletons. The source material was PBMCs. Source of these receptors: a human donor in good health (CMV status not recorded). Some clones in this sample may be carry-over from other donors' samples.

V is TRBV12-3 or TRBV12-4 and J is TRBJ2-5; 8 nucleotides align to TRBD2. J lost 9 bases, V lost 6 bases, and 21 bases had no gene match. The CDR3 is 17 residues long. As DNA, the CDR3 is TGTGCCAGCAGCCTCATTGCACCGGGAGGGCCTAGGGAGGCCCAGTACTTC. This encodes CASSLIAPGGPREAQYF.

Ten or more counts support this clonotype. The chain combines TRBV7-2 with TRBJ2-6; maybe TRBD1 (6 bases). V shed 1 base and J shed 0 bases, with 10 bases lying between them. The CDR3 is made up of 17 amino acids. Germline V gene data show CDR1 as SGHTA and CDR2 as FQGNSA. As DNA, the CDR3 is TGTGCCAGCAGCTTAGAGAAAGGGGGCTCTGGGGCCAACGTCCTGACTTTC. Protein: CASSLEKGGSGANVLTF.

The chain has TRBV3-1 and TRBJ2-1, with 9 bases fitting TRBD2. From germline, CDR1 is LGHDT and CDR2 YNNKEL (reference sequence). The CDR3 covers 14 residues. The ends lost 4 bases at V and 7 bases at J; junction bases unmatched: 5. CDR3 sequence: CASSPLAGRNEQFF. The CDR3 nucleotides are TGTGCCAGCAGCCCCCTAGCGGGACGGAATGAGCAGTTCTTC.

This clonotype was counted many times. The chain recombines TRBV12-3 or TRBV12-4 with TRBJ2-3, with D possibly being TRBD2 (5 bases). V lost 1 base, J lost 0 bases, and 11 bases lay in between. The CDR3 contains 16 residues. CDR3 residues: CASSLESSRSTDTQYF. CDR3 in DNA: TGTGCCAGCAGTTTAGAATCTAGCCGAAGCACAGATACGCAGTATTTT.

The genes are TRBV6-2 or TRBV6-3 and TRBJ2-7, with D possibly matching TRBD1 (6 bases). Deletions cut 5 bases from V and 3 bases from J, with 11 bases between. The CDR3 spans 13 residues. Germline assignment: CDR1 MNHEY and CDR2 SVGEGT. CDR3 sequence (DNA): TGTGCCAGCAGTATGGACAGCCTCTACGAGCAGTACTTC. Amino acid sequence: CASSMDSLYEQYF.

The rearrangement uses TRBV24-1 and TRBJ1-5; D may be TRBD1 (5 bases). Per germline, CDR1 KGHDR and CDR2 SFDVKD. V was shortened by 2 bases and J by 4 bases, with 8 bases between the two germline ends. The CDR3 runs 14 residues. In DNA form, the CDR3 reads TGTGCCACCAGTGATTCAAGACAGAATCAGCCCCAGCATTTT. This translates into CATSDSRQNQPQHF.

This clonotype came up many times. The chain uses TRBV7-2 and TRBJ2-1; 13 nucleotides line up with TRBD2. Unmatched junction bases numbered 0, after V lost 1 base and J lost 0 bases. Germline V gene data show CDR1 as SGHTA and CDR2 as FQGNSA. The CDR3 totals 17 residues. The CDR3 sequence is CASSLGTSGSSYNEQFF. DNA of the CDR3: TGTGCCAGCAGCTTAGGGACTAGCGGGAGCTCCTACAATGAGCAGTTCTTC.

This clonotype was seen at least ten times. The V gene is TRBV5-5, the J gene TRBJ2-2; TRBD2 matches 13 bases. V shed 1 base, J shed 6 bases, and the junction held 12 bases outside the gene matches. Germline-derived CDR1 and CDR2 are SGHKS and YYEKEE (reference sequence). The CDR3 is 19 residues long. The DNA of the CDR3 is TGTGCCAGCAGCTTGTTACGAGGACTAGCGGGAGCGAGGGCCGGGGAGCTGTTTTTT. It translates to CASSLLRGLAGARAGELFF. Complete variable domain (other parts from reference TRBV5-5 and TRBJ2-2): DAGVTQSPTHLIKTRGQQVTLRCSPISGHKSVSWYQQVLGQGPQFIFQYYEKEERGRGNFPDRFSARQFPNYSSELNVNALLLGDSALYLCASSLLRGLAGARAGELFFGEGSRLTVL.

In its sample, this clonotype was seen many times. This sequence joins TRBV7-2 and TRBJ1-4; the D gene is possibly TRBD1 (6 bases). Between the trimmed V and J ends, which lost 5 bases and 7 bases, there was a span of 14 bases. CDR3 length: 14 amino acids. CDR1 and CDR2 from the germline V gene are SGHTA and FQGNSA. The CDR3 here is CASSKDRRGEKLFF. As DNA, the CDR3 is TGTGCCAGCAGCAAGGACAGAAGGGGTGAAAAACTGTTTTTT.

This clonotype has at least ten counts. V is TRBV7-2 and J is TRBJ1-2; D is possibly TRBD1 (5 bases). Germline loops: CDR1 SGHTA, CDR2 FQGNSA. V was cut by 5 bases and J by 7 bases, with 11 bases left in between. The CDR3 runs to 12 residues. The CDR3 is CASSNSGTGYTF. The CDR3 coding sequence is TGTGCCAGCAGCAATTCAGGGACTGGCTACACCTTC.

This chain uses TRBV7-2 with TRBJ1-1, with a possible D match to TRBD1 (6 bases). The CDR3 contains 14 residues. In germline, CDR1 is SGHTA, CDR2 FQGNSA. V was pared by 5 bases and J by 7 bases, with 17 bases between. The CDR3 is CASSTLGGASEAFF. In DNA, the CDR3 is TGTGCCAGCAGCACCCTTGGGGGGGCCAGTGAAGCTTTCTTT.

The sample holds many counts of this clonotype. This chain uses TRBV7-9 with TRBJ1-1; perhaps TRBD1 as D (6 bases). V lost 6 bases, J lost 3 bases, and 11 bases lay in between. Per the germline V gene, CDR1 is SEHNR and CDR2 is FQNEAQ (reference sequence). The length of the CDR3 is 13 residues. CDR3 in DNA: TGTGCCAGCAGTTCGGACAGCTACACTGAAGCTTTCTTT. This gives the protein CASSSDSYTEAFF.

Here the CDR3 reads CAWSGVRNIQYF. CDR3 bases: TGTGCCTGGAGTGGCGTACGAAACATTCAGTACTTC. The chain has TRBV30 and TRBJ2-4; the D is unclear. The germline gives CDR1 GTSNPN, CDR2 SVGIG (reference sequence). There are 12 residues in the CDR3. V was clipped by 1 base and J by 6 bases, with 7 bases between them.

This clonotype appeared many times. The CDR3 bases are TGTGCCAGCAGCCTCGCACCTCTAGCGGGGGGACCCTACGAGCAGTACTTC. It translates to CASSLAPLAGGPYEQYF. V usage is TRBV7-2 and J usage is TRBJ2-7; 11 nucleotides line up with TRBD2. The CDR3 sequence is 17 residues long. After removal of 5 bases from V and 2 bases from J, the junction contained 11 bases not matched to a gene. Germline V CDR1 and CDR2: SGHTA, FQGNSA.

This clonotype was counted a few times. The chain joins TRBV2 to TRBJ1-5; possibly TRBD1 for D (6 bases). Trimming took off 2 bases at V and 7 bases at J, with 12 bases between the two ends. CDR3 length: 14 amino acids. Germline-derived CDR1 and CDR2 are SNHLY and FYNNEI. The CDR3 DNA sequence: TGTGCCAGCAGTGAATCCAGGGGAGACCAGCCCCAGCATTTT. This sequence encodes CASSESRGDQPQHF.

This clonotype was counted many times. The CDR3 region is CASSLGVLAAQETQYF. CDR3 coding DNA: TGTGCCAGCAGCTTAGGTGTTCTAGCGGCCCAAGAGACCCAGTACTTC. This chain uses TRBV11-2 with TRBJ2-5; 7 bases are a match to TRBD2. Germline V gene sequence: CDR1 SGHAT, CDR2 FQNNGV. After removal of 1 base from V and 1 base from J, the junction contained 6 bases not matched to a gene. The CDR3 has 16 residues. Looking up the rest from reference TRBV11-2 and TRBJ2-5 gives the full variable domain: EAGVAQSPRYKIIEKRQSVAFWCNPISGHATLYWYQQILGQGPKLLIQFQNNGVVDDSQLPKDRFSAERLKGVDSTLKIQPAKLEDSAVYLCASSLGVLAAQETQYFGPGTRLLVL.

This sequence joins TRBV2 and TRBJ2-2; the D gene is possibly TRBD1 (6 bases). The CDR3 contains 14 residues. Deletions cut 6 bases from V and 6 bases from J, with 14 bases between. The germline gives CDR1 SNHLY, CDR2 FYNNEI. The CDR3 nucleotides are TGTGCCAGCAGACCCACAGGGACCGCCGGGGAGCTGTTTTTT. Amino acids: CASRPTGTAGELFF.

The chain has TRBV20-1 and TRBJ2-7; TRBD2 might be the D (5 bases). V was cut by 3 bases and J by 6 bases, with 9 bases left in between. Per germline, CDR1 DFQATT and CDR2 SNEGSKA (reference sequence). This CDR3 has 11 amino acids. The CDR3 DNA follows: TGCAGTGCTAGTCCCGGGATCGAGCAGTACTTC. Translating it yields CSASPGIEQYF.

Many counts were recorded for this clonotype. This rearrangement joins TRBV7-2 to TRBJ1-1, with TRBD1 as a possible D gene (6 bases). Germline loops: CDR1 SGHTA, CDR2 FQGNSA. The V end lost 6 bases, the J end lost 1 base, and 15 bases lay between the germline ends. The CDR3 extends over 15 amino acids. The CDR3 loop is CASSLGGGQNTEAFF. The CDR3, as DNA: TGTGCCAGCAGTCTAGGGGGAGGCCAGAACACTGAAGCTTTCTTT.

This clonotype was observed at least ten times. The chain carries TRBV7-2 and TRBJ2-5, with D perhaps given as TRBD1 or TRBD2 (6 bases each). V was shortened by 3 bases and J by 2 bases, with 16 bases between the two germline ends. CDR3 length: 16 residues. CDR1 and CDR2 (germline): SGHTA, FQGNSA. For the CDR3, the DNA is TGTGCCAGCAGCTTTAGGGGGTCTGGGAGGCAAGAGACCCAGTACTTC. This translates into CASSFRGSGRQETQYF.

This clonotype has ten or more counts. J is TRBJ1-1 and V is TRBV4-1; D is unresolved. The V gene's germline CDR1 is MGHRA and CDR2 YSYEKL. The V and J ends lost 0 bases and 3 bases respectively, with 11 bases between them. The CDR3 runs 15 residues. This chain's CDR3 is CASSQDPSDHTEAFF. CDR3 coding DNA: TGCGCCAGCAGCCAAGATCCGTCTGATCACACTGAAGCTTTCTTT.

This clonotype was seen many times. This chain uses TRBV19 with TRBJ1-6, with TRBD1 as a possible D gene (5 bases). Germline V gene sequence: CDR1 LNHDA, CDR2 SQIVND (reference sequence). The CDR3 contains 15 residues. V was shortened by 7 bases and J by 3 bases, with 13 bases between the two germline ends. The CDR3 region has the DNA TGTGCCAGTACCTCGTTGCAGGGCTATAATTCACCCCTCCACTTT. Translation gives CASTSLQGYNSPLHF.

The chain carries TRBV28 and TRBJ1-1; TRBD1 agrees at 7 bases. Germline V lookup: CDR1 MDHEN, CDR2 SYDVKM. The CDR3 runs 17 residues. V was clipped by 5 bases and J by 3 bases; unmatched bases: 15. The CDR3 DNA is TGTGCCAGCAGTATCTTAGGAGGGGGCGCCCGAGACACTGAAGCTTTCTTT. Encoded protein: CASSILGGGARDTEAFF. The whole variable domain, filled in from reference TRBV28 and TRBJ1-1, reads DVKVTQSSRYLVKRTGEKVFLECVQDMDHENMFWYRQDPGLGLRLIYFSYDVKMKEKGDIPEGYSVSREKKERFSLILESASTNQTSMYLCASSILGGGARDTEAFFGQGTRLTVV.

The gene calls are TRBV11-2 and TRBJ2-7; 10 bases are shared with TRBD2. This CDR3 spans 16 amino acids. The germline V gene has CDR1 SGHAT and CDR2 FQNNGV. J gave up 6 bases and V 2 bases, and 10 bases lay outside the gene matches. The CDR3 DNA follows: TGTGCCAGCAGCTTAACTAGCGGGATAATTACGACCGAGCAGTACTTC. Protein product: CASSLTSGIITTEQYF.

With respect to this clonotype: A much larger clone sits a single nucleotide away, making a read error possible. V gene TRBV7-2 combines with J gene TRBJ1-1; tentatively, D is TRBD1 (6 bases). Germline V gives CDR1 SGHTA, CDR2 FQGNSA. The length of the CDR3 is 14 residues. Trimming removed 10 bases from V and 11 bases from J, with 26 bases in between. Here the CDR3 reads CANRAGVGPQGAFF. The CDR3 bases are TGTGCCAACAGGGCAGGGGTGGGACCCCAGGGGGCTTTCTTT.

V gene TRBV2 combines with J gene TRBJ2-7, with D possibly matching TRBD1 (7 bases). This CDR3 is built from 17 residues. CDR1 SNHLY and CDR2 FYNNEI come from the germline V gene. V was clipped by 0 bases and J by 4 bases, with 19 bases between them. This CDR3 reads CASSEAEHPGGSYEQYF. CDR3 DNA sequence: TGTGCCAGCAGTGAAGCAGAACACCCAGGGGGGTCTTACGAGCAGTACTTC.